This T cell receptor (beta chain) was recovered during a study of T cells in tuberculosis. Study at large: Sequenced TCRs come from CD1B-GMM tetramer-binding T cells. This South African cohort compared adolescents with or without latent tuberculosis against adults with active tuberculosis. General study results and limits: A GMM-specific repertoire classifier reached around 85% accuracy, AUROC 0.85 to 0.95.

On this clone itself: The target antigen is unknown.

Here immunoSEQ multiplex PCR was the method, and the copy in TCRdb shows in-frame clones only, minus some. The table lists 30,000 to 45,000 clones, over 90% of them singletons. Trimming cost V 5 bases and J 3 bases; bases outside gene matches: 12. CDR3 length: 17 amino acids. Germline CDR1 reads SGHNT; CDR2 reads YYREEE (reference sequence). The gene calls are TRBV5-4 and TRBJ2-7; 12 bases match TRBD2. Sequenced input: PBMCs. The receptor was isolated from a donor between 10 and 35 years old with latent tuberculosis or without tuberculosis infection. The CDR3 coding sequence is TGTGCCAGCAGTCCGGGACTAGCGGGTGGGAAGGGCTACGAGCAGTACTTC. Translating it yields CASSPGLAGGKGYEQYF. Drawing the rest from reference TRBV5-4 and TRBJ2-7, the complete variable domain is ETGVTQSPTHLIKTRGQQVTLRCSSQSGHNTVSWYQQALGQGPQFIFQYYREEENGRGNFPPRFSGLQFPNYSSELNVNALELDDSALYLCASSPGLAGGKGYEQYFGPGTRLTVT.